These 20 T cell receptor beta chains came from one sample sequenced in a study of T cells in Graves' hyperthyroidism and ophthalmopathy. The TCR beta CDR3 regions underwent amplification using RNA transcripts as the source. The HTBI primer set drove a first-round RT-PCR of the TCR CDR3. TCRdb used MiXCR to reprocess the multiplex PCR reads, holding one entry per CDR3 protein. This sample has 200,000 to 250,000 distinct CDR3 sequences, with over 15% found just once. The sample taken for sequencing was blood. These receptors came from a woman aged 18-30 years with Graves' ophthalmopathy.

This clonotype has at least ten counts. The chain links TRBV15 to TRBJ2-3; no clear D. V lost 1 base, J lost 6 bases, and 8 bases lay in between. Germline CDR1 reads LNHNV; CDR2 reads YYDKDF (reference sequence). The length of the CDR3 is 13 residues. The CDR3 nucleotides are TGTGCCACCAGCAGAGCCCGTCACGATACGCAGTATTTT. It yields the protein CATSRARHDTQYF.

This clonotype has ten or more counts. The genes are TRBV20-1 and TRBJ2-1; 10 bases agree with TRBD2. Unmatched junction bases numbered 5, after V lost 8 bases and J lost 4 bases. Germline values: CDR1 DFQATT, CDR2 SNEGSKA (reference sequence). This CDR3 region has 13 residues. Written as DNA, the CDR3 is TGCAGTCCAAGCGGGAGGGCATACAATGAGCAGTTCTTC. It translates to CSPSGRAYNEQFF.

The J gene is TRBJ1-1, the V gene TRBV28, with 11 bases matching TRBD1. CDR1 and CDR2 from the germline V gene are MDHEN and SYDVKM. The CDR3 runs to 14 residues. V dropped 5 bases and J dropped 7; count of bases not matched to a gene: 6. Here the CDR3 DNA reads TGTGCCAGCAGTCGGACAGGGGGCTCCCTTGAAGCTTTCTTT. Its protein is CASSRTGGSLEAFF.

This clonotype showed up many times. The V and J genes are TRBV2 and TRBJ2-2; 10 bases map to TRBD1. The CDR3 spans 14 residues. Trimming removed 8 bases from V and 6 bases from J; junction bases left unmatched: 6. The germline gives CDR1 SNHLY, CDR2 FYNNEI. This CDR3 is CASLLGQGPGELFF. The CDR3 DNA reads as TGTGCCAGCCTATTGGGACAGGGGCCCGGGGAGCTGTTTTTT.

This clonotype was found many times. The chain is built from TRBV20-1 and TRBJ1-1; TRBD1 agrees at 9 bases. Trimming removed 4 bases from V and 0 bases from J; junction bases left unmatched: 3. The CDR3 is 14 amino acids. CDR1 is DFQATT, CDR2 SNEGSKA, per germline (reference sequence). This CDR3 is CSATGTGMNTEAFF. The DNA of the CDR3 is TGCAGTGCTACGGGGACAGGGATGAACACTGAAGCTTTCTTT.

This clonotype was found many times. The chain combines TRBV27 with TRBJ2-3; 8 positions match TRBD2. The CDR3 spans 14 residues. V shed 6 bases and J 0 bases; nucleotides not matched to a gene: 2. Germline-derived CDR1 and CDR2 are MNHEY and SMNVEV (reference sequence). In DNA form, the CDR3 reads TGTGCCAGCAGCGGACTAGCCAGCACAGATACGCAGTATTTT. Its protein product is CASSGLASTDTQYF.

This clonotype was seen ten or more times. The chain joins TRBV6-1 to TRBJ2-5, with D possibly called TRBD1 or TRBD2 (6 bases each). CDR3 length: 15 amino acids. Trimming took off 6 bases at V and 5 bases at J, with 19 bases between the two ends. Germline-derived CDR1 and CDR2 are MNHNS and SASEGT. CDR3 amino acids: CASRGTIRRGETQYF. In DNA, the CDR3 is TGTGCCAGCAGAGGGACCATCAGGAGGGGGGAGACCCAGTACTTC.

This clonotype was seen at least ten times. The rearrangement joins TRBV5-6 to TRBJ1-5; 7 bases line up with TRBD1. Looked up from germline, CDR1 is SGHDT and CDR2 is YYEEEE. The CDR3 length is 15 residues. Losses at the gene ends were 4 bases for V and 4 bases for J; bases not matched to a gene: 8. In DNA, the CDR3 is TGTGCCAGCAGCACGGGGACAGCCAGGAATCAGCCCCAGCATTTT. It translates to CASSTGTARNQPQHF.

This clonotype came up many times. The rearrangement joins TRBV29-1 to TRBJ2-5, with D unclear. CDR1 and CDR2 (germline): SQVTM, ANQGSEA. V was pared by 1 base and J by 2 bases, with 5 bases between. This CDR3 is 12 amino acids long. The CDR3 bases are TGCAGCGTTGAAGGGATTCAAGAGACCCAGTACTTC. This translates into CSVEGIQETQYF. The whole variable domain, filled in from reference TRBV29-1 and TRBJ2-5, reads SAVISQKPSRDICQRGTSLTIQCQVDSQVTMMFWYRQQPGQSLTLIATANQGSEATYESGFVIDKFPISRPNLTFSTLTVSNMSPEDSSIYLCSVEGIQETQYFGPGTRLLVL.

This clonotype was seen repeatedly, ten times or more. The chain combines TRBV5-6 with TRBJ2-5, with D perhaps matching TRBD1 or TRBD2 (5 bases each). V lost 0 bases to trimming and J lost 1 base, with 10 bases between them. The CDR3 totals 15 residues. The germline CDR1 and CDR2 sequences are SGHDT and YYEEEE. The CDR3 reads CASSLVPGTQETQYF. The CDR3 coding sequence is TGTGCCAGCAGCTTGGTCCCCGGGACCCAAGAGACCCAGTACTTC.

There are many counts of this clonotype. The chain recombines TRBV27 with TRBJ1-2, with 9 bases aligning to TRBD1. The V gene end was trimmed by 6 bases and the J gene end by 6 bases; junction bases not matched to a gene: 11. This CDR3 is 15 amino acids long. Germline loops: CDR1 MNHEY, CDR2 SMNVEV (reference sequence). CDR3 in amino acids: CASSWAQGAYDGYTF. The CDR3 coding sequence is TGTGCCAGCAGCTGGGCACAGGGGGCTTACGATGGCTACACCTTC.

The table lists this clonotype with many counts. The chain recombines TRBV20-1 with TRBJ2-2; maybe TRBD1 (5 bases). CDR3 length: 14 amino acids. Between the trimmed V and J ends, which lost 6 bases and 0 bases, there was a span of 11 bases. Germline values: CDR1 DFQATT, CDR2 SNEGSKA (reference sequence). The CDR3 DNA reads as TGCAGTGCCAGCTCAGGGCCGAACACCGGGGAGCTGTTTTTT. Amino acid sequence: CSASSGPNTGELFF.

Comment on this clonotype: At one boundary the junction diverges from the germline segment, which might be a read error. The genes are TRBV5-1 and TRBJ2-5; the match to TRBD1 covers 9 bases. The germline gives CDR1 SGHRS, CDR2 YFSETQ. The CDR3 runs 15 residues. CDR3 sequence (DNA): TGCGGCAGCAGCTGGGGGACAGGGTCCCAAGAGACCCAGTACTTC. As protein: CGSSWGTGSQETQYF. Full variable domain (outside the CDR3, taken from reference TRBV5-1 and TRBJ2-5): KAGVTQTPRYLIKTRGQQVTLSCSPISGHRSVSWYQQTPGQGLQFLFEYFSETQRNKGNFPGRFSGRQFSNSRSEMNVSTLELGDSALYLCGSSWGTGSQETQYFGPGTRLLVL.

This clonotype appeared many times. This chain joins TRBV20-1 and TRBJ2-1; 10 nucleotides align to TRBD2. Germline trimming cut 2 bases from V and 6 bases from J; bases unmatched to any gene: 7. The CDR3 runs 15 residues. CDR1 is DFQATT, CDR2 SNEGSKA, per germline (reference sequence). The DNA for the CDR3 is TGCAGTGCTAGAAACATCAGGACTAGCGGCAATGAGCAGTTCTTC. Protein: CSARNIRTSGNEQFF.

This clonotype has a count of ten or more. The rearrangement joins TRBV2 to TRBJ1-1; D is undetermined. This CDR3 comprises 12 residues. The V end was cut by 9 bases, the J end by 1 base, with 9 bases between. Germline V gene sequence: CDR1 SNHLY, CDR2 FYNNEI. This CDR3 is CASLRGNTEAFF. The CDR3 DNA is TGTGCCAGTCTACGGGGGAACACTGAAGCTTTCTTT.

This clonotype was seen many times. The chain links TRBV3-1 to TRBJ1-2, with D perhaps TRBD1 (5 bases). CDR1 is LGHDT, CDR2 YNNKEL, per germline (reference sequence). The CDR3 is 12 residues long. V lost 3 bases to trimming and J lost 4 bases, with 6 bases between them. The CDR3, as DNA: TGTGCCAGCAGCCAGCAGGGCTATGGCTACACCTTC. It is translated as CASSQQGYGYTF.

This clonotype was observed at least ten times. The chain uses TRBV20-1 and TRBJ2-3; TRBD1 matches 7 bases. The CDR3 totals 15 residues. Germline V gene sequence: CDR1 DFQATT, CDR2 SNEGSKA (reference sequence). V lost 2 bases, J lost 6 bases, and 11 bases stayed unmatched. CDR3: CSARSRDRVGDTQYF. DNA of the CDR3: TGCAGTGCTAGATCCCGGGACAGAGTAGGCGATACGCAGTATTTT.

CDR3 region: CASGPRRGAGNQPQHF. DNA of the CDR3: TGTGCCAGCGGTCCGCGACGGGGAGCGGGCAATCAGCCCCAGCATTTT. The J gene is TRBJ1-5, the V gene TRBV12-3 or TRBV12-4, with D uncertain. V shed 8 bases and J shed 2 bases, with 19 bases lying between them. The CDR3 length is 16 residues.

This clonotype was seen ten or more times. V and J are TRBV19 and TRBJ2-5; D may match TRBD1 or TRBD2 (5 bases each). Trimming took 5 bases from V and 2 from J, leaving 12 bases between them. From germline, CDR1 is LNHDA and CDR2 SQIVND (reference sequence). The CDR3 has 14 amino acids. The CDR3 sequence is CASSPGTGQETQYF. CDR3 coding DNA: TGTGCCAGTAGTCCCGGGACCGGTCAAGAGACCCAGTACTTC.

This clonotype has a count of ten or more. The chain couples TRBV5-1 to TRBJ1-1; TRBD1 matches at 9 bases. The CDR3 spans 16 residues. The V gene's germline CDR1 is SGHRS and CDR2 YFSETQ. With V trimmed by 4 bases and J by 1 base, 8 bases remained unmatched. This chain's CDR3 is CASSVTGGLENTEAFF. In DNA form, the CDR3 reads TGCGCCAGCAGCGTCACAGGGGGCCTCGAGAACACTGAAGCTTTCTTT.